Below are 5 T cell receptor beta chains sequenced from a single sample in a study of T cell repertoires in cytomegalovirus infection. One entry per CDR3 protein results from TCRdb running MiXCR on the reads. Of 200,000 to 300,000 distinct CDR3 sequences in the sample, approximately 14% are singletons; the top ten hold roughly 9.7%. The sequenced material came from PBMCs. The receptor set was obtained from a human donor in good health (CMV status not recorded). Some clones in this sample may be carry-over from other donors' samples.

The chain is built from TRBV29-1 and TRBJ2-1; TRBD2 aligns across 8 bases. This CDR3 contains 15 residues. The trim removed 4 bases at V and 5 bases at J, leaving 10 bases unmatched. Germline assignment: CDR1 SQVTM and CDR2 ANQGSEA. The CDR3 DNA is TGCAGCGTTGTCTTTTCTAGCGGGCAAAACAATGAGCAGTTCTTC. This sequence encodes CSVVFSSGQNNEQFF.

In this sample, this clonotype turned up many times. The rearrangement uses TRBV12-3 or TRBV12-4 and TRBJ2-3, with TRBD2 identical over 10 bases. The V and J ends lost 5 bases and 2 bases, in that order; junction bases with no gene match: 7. The CDR3 runs 16 residues. The CDR3 loop is CASSLPTSGYTDTQYF. CDR3 bases: TGTGCCAGCAGTCTACCGACTAGCGGGTACACAGATACGCAGTATTTT.

This clonotype has at least ten counts. The chain links TRBV7-8 to TRBJ2-7, with D perhaps TRBD1 (6 bases). CDR1 and CDR2 (germline): SGHVS, FQNEAQ. The V gene lost 5 bases and the J gene lost 4 bases, with 21 bases spanning the gap. The CDR3 covers 16 residues. CDR3 sequence (DNA): TGTGCCAGCAGCGCGCACAGGGTGGCCTCTCGTTACGAGCAGTACTTC. Translating it yields CASSAHRVASRYEQYF.

This clonotype was seen many times. The V call is TRBV6-5, the J call TRBJ2-5, with D tentatively TRBD1 or TRBD2 (5 bases each). Trimming cost V 1 base and J 2 bases, with 8 bases left between them. Germline CDR1 MNHEY, CDR2 SVGAGI. This CDR3 region has 14 residues. CDR3: CASSYFGTQETQYF. CDR3 sequence (DNA): TGTGCCAGCAGTTACTTTGGGACGCAAGAGACCCAGTACTTC.

This clonotype was detected once. The chain is built from TRBV20-1 and TRBJ2-7, with 8 bases identical to TRBD1. The ends lost 2 bases at V and 2 bases at J; junction bases unmatched: 8. Per the germline V gene, CDR1 is DFQATT and CDR2 is SNEGSKA (reference sequence). CDR3 length: 15 amino acids. The DNA of the CDR3 is TGCAGTGCTAGACCCCCGGGGACAGGTCCCTACGAGCAGTACTTC. This translates into CSARPPGTGPYEQYF.